Listed here is a single TCR beta chain. The antigen remains unidentified. Germline lookup yields CDR1 SGDLS and CDR2 YYNGEE. Trimming left V 4 bases short and J 7 bases short, with 15 bases between. This CDR3 contains 14 residues. The data are from a study of OX40 agonist ivuxolimab in advanced cancers. Study information: Ivuxolimab, which is an agonistic anti-OX40 (CD134) antibody, was administered to the patients. Patients in the trial were receiving intravenous ivuxolimab every 2 weeks, at doses of 0.01 to 10 mg/kg. Overall study results and limits: Expanded clones were, on average, more numerous among CD8+ T cells than CD4+.

Clones were sequenced by immunoSEQ multiplex PCR, and TCRdb holds only the in-frame ones, with some missing. The sample includes some 76,000 clones, approximately 86% of them seen just once. Exclusion of a patient followed from autoimmune disease history or systemic immunosuppression. The receptor comes from an adult with an advanced solid tumor such as melanoma, head and neck, liver or kidney cancer. This rearrangement joins TRBV9 to TRBJ2-1; the D is unclear. The sample here was CD4+ or CD8+ T cells sorted from blood, taken in a trial of the OX40 agonist ivuxolimab. The CDR3 here is CASSLWAESNEQFF. In DNA, the CDR3 is TGTGCCAGCAGCCTTTGGGCCGAATCTAATGAGCAGTTCTTC.